The 27 T cell receptor beta chains reported below all come from one sample, sequenced in a study of regulatory T cells in long-lasting Graves disease. Time point described: newly diagnosed GD, antithyroid drugs for less than 3 months. After RNA was extracted from PBMCs, the TCR library was made from it. Assembly of TCR beta libraries relied on iRepertoire HTBI primers together with Arm-PCR of CDR3 regions. MiXCR was run by TCRdb on the multiplex PCR reads, yielding one entry per CDR3 protein. The sample lists 250,000 to 400,000 distinct CDR3 sequences; 15% to 20% were seen once. Sequenced material: peripheral blood mononuclear cells (PBMCs), taken at new diagnosis, from a patient treated with antithyroid drugs. These receptors originate from a female donor with Graves disease.

In this sample, this clonotype turned up a few times. A clone one base away is much larger, so this may be a read error. CDR3 nucleotides: TGTGCCACCAGCAGAGATGTTCCGCGTATGAGCTCCTACAATGAGCAGTTCTTC. Translated: CATSRDVPRMSSYNEQFF. The gene calls are TRBV15 and TRBJ2-1, with unresolved D. The CDR3 length is 18 residues. Germline values: CDR1 LNHNV, CDR2 YYDKDF (reference sequence). Trimming removed 0 bases from V and 0 bases from J, with 15 bases in between.

This clonotype was observed at least ten times. The chain couples TRBV20-1 to TRBJ2-1, with TRBD2 matching over 11 bases. V trimming: 3 bases; J trimming: 10 bases; junction bases outside the gene matches: 8. Germline assignment: CDR1 DFQATT and CDR2 SNEGSKA (reference sequence). The CDR3 sequence is 14 residues long. The CDR3 loop reads CSARSSLAGDEQFF. The CDR3 DNA is TGCAGTGCTAGGTCGTCACTAGCGGGAGACGAGCAGTTCTTC.

At least ten counts were recorded for this clonotype. The rearrangement uses TRBV29-1 and TRBJ2-7; 7 bases map to TRBD1. Per germline, CDR1 SQVTM and CDR2 ANQGSEA. The CDR3 length is 12 residues. The V segment lost 1 base and the J segment 7 bases; nucleotides outside the gene matches: 4. In DNA, the CDR3 is TGCAGCGTTGAAGGGAGACAGGGAGAGCAGTACTTC. It specifies CSVEGRQGEQYF.

There are many counts of this clonotype. The chain links TRBV4-1 to TRBJ2-3; 7 bases match TRBD2. J lost 3 bases, V lost 0 bases, and 3 bases had no gene match. CDR3 length: 15 amino acids. Germline V gene lookup returns CDR1 MGHRA and CDR2 YSYEKL. In nucleotides, the CDR3 is TGCGCCAGCAGCCAAGAGGGGGGGAAGACAGATACGCAGTATTTT. This sequence encodes CASSQEGGKTDTQYF.

This clonotype was counted a few times. The chain combines TRBV20-1 with TRBJ2-1; TRBD1 aligns across 10 bases. V was pared by 6 bases and J by 10 bases, with 9 bases of the junction left unmatched. Germline V gene data show CDR1 as DFQATT and CDR2 as SNEGSKA (reference sequence). This CDR3 is 13 amino acids long. The CDR3 DNA sequence: TGCAGTGCCGAGAGGACAGGGGGTCTGGAGCAGTTCTTC. Amino acids: CSAERTGGLEQFF.

There are a few counts of this clonotype. V and J are TRBV10-2 and TRBJ2-2; TRBD1 matches at 10 bases. This CDR3 has 15 residues. Germline assignment: CDR1 WSHSY and CDR2 SAAADI. The junction had 2 bases not matched to a gene; V was cut back by 7 bases and J by 0 bases. CDR3 region: CASKGQGSNTGELFF. The CDR3 DNA sequence: TGCGCCAGCAAGGGACAGGGGTCGAACACCGGGGAGCTGTTTTTT.

The V gene is TRBV7-2, the J gene TRBJ1-2; D uncertain. CDR1 and CDR2 (germline): SGHTA, FQGNSA. This CDR3 has 15 amino acids. V was shortened by 0 bases and J by 4 bases, with 12 bases between the two germline ends. The CDR3, as DNA: TGTGCCAGCAGCTTAGCTCAAGGCCTTACCTATGGCTACACCTTC. Its protein product is CASSLAQGLTYGYTF.

This clonotype was seen many times. V gene TRBV12-3 or TRBV12-4 combines with J gene TRBJ1-6, with 8 bases aligning to TRBD1. This CDR3 has 15 amino acids. Trimming removed 4 bases from V and 8 bases from J; junction bases left unmatched: 7. The CDR3 nucleotides are TGTGCCAGCAGTTCAATAGGACAGGGCGATTCACCCCTCCACTTT. Protein: CASSSIGQGDSPLHF.

This clonotype was seen at least ten times. The chain couples TRBV5-1 to TRBJ2-1; D is unresolved. Germline V gene lookup returns CDR1 SGHRS and CDR2 YFSETQ. V lost 4 bases to trimming and J lost 5 bases, with 10 bases between them. The CDR3 runs to 13 residues. CDR3 sequence: CASSKTSDNEQFF. CDR3 DNA: TGCGCCAGCAGCAAAACCAGCGACAATGAGCAGTTCTTC.

This clonotype was seen ten or more times. The chain employs TRBV28 and TRBJ1-4; D may be TRBD1 (5 bases). CDR3 length: 16 amino acids. V lost 6 bases, J lost 7 bases, and 21 bases lay in between. Germline loops: CDR1 MDHEN, CDR2 SYDVKM. CDR3 sequence (DNA): TGTGCCAGCAGAGATTCCAGGGTCGCCGCTTCTGAAAAACTGTTTTTT. Amino acid sequence: CASRDSRVAASEKLFF. Together with reference TRBV28 and TRBJ1-4, the CDR3 gives the full variable domain: DVKVTQSSRYLVKRTGEKVFLECVQDMDHENMFWYRQDPGLGLRLIYFSYDVKMKEKGDIPEGYSVSREKKERFSLILESASTNQTSMYLCASRDSRVAASEKLFFGSGTQLSVL.

V gene TRBV11-2 combines with J gene TRBJ2-1; no reliable D call. The J call may be wrong; the DNA end is better matched by TRBJ2-5. The germline V gene has CDR1 SGHAT and CDR2 FQNNGV. The CDR3 is 13 residues long. The chain's CDR3 is CASSLREDETQYF. The CDR3 nucleotides read TGTGCCAGCAGCTTGAGAGAAGATGAGACCCAGTACTTC.

This clonotype is a singleton in its sample. V and J are TRBV19 and TRBJ2-3; TRBD1 agrees at 7 bases. The CDR3 covers 18 residues. CDR1 and CDR2 (germline): LNHDA, SQIVND (reference sequence). V lost 3 bases and J lost 0; bases outside the gene matches: 12. The CDR3 loop reads CASSISLSGTASTDTQYF. CDR3 sequence (DNA): TGTGCCAGTAGTATCAGTCTATCGGGGACAGCGAGCACAGATACGCAGTATTTT.

This clonotype was recorded many times. CDR3 bases: TGTGCCATCAGTGAGTCCGTGGCTAGCGGGAGCCAAGAGACCCAGTACTTC. This encodes CAISESVASGSQETQYF. The J gene is TRBJ2-5, the V gene TRBV10-3, with TRBD2 matching 10 bases. The CDR3 sequence is 17 residues long. Losses at the gene ends were 0 bases for V and 1 base for J; bases not matched to a gene: 5. Germline V CDR1 and CDR2: ENHRY, SYGVKD.

This clonotype was picked up many times. The chain recombines TRBV20-1 with TRBJ1-4; 7 bases fit TRBD1. Germline V gives CDR1 DFQATT, CDR2 SNEGSKA (reference sequence). With V trimmed by 5 bases and J by 6 bases, 12 bases remained unmatched. CDR3 length: 15 residues. CDR3: CSAAPLTGYYEKLFF. DNA of the CDR3: TGCAGTGCTGCCCCCTTGACAGGGTATTATGAAAAACTGTTTTTT.

This clonotype was counted at least ten times. The J gene is TRBJ2-1, the V gene TRBV6-2 or TRBV6-3; 10 bases are a match to TRBD2. Germline lookup yields CDR1 MNHEY and CDR2 SVGEGT. This CDR3 has 15 amino acids. The ends lost 8 bases at V and 3 bases at J; junction bases unmatched: 7. The CDR3 region is CASLIAGGLYNEQFF. CDR3 DNA: TGTGCCAGCCTAATAGCGGGAGGACTCTACAATGAGCAGTTCTTC.

In regard to this clonotype: Since a far larger clone is one base different, this is likely a read error. The chain links TRBV6-2 or TRBV6-3 to TRBJ2-7, with D possibly being TRBD2 (5 bases). The CDR3 is made up of 17 amino acids. V was trimmed by 0 bases and J by 7 bases, leaving 22 bases between them. Germline assignment: CDR1 MNHEY and CDR2 SVGEGT. This CDR3 reads CASSYSNRIARLGEQYF. The CDR3 DNA reads as TGTGCCAGCAGTTACTCAAACCGAATAGCGCGCCTAGGGGAGCAGTACTTC.

The gene calls are TRBV10-3 and TRBJ2-1; 11 bases are a match to TRBD2. Germline lookup yields CDR1 ENHRY and CDR2 SYGVKD. The V and J ends lost 7 bases and 5 bases, in that order; junction bases with no gene match: 7. The CDR3 has 15 amino acids. The CDR3: CAITPETSGDNEQFF. Written as DNA, the CDR3 is TGTGCCATCACCCCCGAGACTAGCGGGGACAATGAGCAGTTCTTC.

At least ten counts were recorded for this clonotype. The V and J genes are TRBV12-3 or TRBV12-4 and TRBJ2-3; D possibly matches TRBD1 or TRBD2 (6 bases each). Trimming removed 5 bases at V and 14 bases at J, with 17 bases between. CDR3 size: 12 residues. CDR3 sequence (DNA): TGTGCCAGCAGTCCCCAGGGGAGGCTCCCGTATTTT. Translated, it gives CASSPQGRLPYF.

Turning to this clonotype: This likely came from a read error, as a far larger clone is one base away. The chain is built from TRBV7-2 and TRBJ2-1; the D is unclear. The germline V gene has CDR1 SGHTA and CDR2 FQGNSA. The CDR3 extends over 16 amino acids. DNA of the CDR3: TGTGCCAGCAGCCCCCTAGGCTGGAGCTCCTACAATGAGCAGCTCTTC. Its protein product is CASSPLGWSSYNEQLF.

In this sample, this clonotype turned up many times. The rearrangement joins TRBV6-5 to TRBJ2-5; D is undetermined. With 2 bases removed from V and 5 bases from J, the gap between germline ends came to 9 bases. Germline V gene data show CDR1 as MNHEY and CDR2 as SVGAGI. The CDR3 has 13 residues. The CDR3 loop reads CASSYRSSETQYF. The CDR3, as DNA: TGTGCCAGCAGTTACAGAAGCAGCGAGACCCAGTACTTC.

This clonotype was seen a handful of times. V gene TRBV28 combines with J gene TRBJ1-2; D not resolved. V gave up 1 base and J gave up 7 bases, with 7 bases separating them. Germline values: CDR1 MDHEN, CDR2 SYDVKM. The CDR3 is made up of 12 amino acids. For the CDR3, the DNA is TGTGCCAGCAGTTTATCCCCGGCTGGCTACACCTTC. Protein sequence: CASSLSPAGYTF.

The table lists this clonotype with many counts. The chain employs TRBV2 and TRBJ2-5, with TRBD2 matching 8 bases. CDR3 size: 15 residues. V was pared by 3 bases and J by 8 bases, with 11 bases of the junction left unmatched. The germline V gene has CDR1 SNHLY and CDR2 FYNNEI. The CDR3 loop reads CASSEGPGLVSTQYF. The CDR3 coding sequence is TGTGCCAGCAGTGAGGGACCGGGACTAGTATCCACCCAGTACTTC.

This clonotype was counted ten times or more. The chain employs TRBV12-3 or TRBV12-4 and TRBJ2-6, with a tentative D call TRBD1 (6 bases). V lost 7 bases and J lost 0, with 19 bases in between. The CDR3 runs 18 residues. CDR3 region: CASTYGRTVNSGANVLTF. CDR3 sequence (DNA): TGTGCCAGCACCTACGGAAGGACAGTTAACTCTGGGGCCAACGTCCTGACTTTC.

Regarding this clonotype: A much larger clone lies a single base off, so this may be a read error. This chain connects TRBV2 to TRBJ1-2; 8 nucleotides line up with TRBD1. The CDR3 has 12 residues. The trim removed 7 bases at V and 3 bases at J, leaving 1 base unmatched. Per the germline V gene, CDR1 is SNHLY and CDR2 is FYNNEI. The CDR3 nucleotides are TGTGCCAGCAAGGACAGGGACTATGGCTACACCTTC. This gives the protein CASKDRDYGYTF.

This clonotype was counted at least ten times. This chain connects TRBV20-1 to TRBJ2-3; possibly TRBD2 for D (6 bases). The CDR3 runs to 15 residues. The germline gives CDR1 DFQATT, CDR2 SNEGSKA (reference sequence). Deletions cut 6 bases from V and 1 base from J, with 17 bases between. CDR3 residues: CSALQMREGTDTQYF. The CDR3, as DNA: TGCAGTGCCCTACAGATGAGGGAGGGCACAGATACGCAGTATTTT.

This clonotype was seen repeatedly, ten times or more. J is TRBJ2-3 and V is TRBV9; D is unclear. The CDR3 has 13 residues. Germline loops: CDR1 SGDLS, CDR2 YYNGEE. Trimming pared 3 bases from V and 3 bases from J, leaving 8 bases between. This CDR3 is CASSAGPTDTQYF. The CDR3, as DNA: TGTGCCAGCAGCGCCGGGCCTACAGATACGCAGTATTTT. Complete variable domain (other parts from reference TRBV9 and TRBJ2-3): DSGVTQTPKHLITATGQRVTLRCSPRSGDLSVYWYQQSLDQGLQFLIQYYNGEERAKGNILERFSAQQFPDLHSELNLSSLELGDSALYFCASSAGPTDTQYFGPGTRLTVL.

About this clonotype itself: A single base separates this from a much larger clone, so it may be a read error. This chain connects TRBV18 to TRBJ2-5; unclear D gene. The germline gives CDR1 KGHSH, CDR2 LQKENI. This CDR3 has 14 amino acids. V was pared by 3 bases and J by 4 bases, with 12 bases between. The CDR3 sequence is CASSPGLSLETQYF. The CDR3 nucleotides are TGTGCCAGCTCACCGGGTTTGTCCCTAGAGACCCAGTACTTC.